This T cell receptor beta chain was sequenced for a study of blood T cell repertoires in COVID-19. Study-wide context: PBMCs, B-cell-depleted T cells, or T cells provided the cDNA or gDNA that made up the material.

One Seattle source followed patients from active infection through their disease course. Assay used: immunoSEQ multiplex PCR; TCRdb lists only in-frame clones, some missing. The repertoire includes 200,000 to 250,000 clones, 75% to 90% of them detected once, and roughly 2.5% sits in the top ten. This clone was found once. Germline CDR1 is SNHLY and CDR2 is FYNNEI. This CDR3 spans 18 amino acids. Unmatched junction bases numbered 17, after V lost 7 bases and J lost 4 bases. The clonotype originates from a man aged 25 to 45 with COVID-19, enrolled during active disease. This rearrangement joins TRBV2 to TRBJ2-3; 10 nucleotides align to TRBD2. Sequenced: peripheral blood. CDR3 sequence: CASIHALRPSGSSDTQYF. CDR3 nucleotide sequence: TGTGCCAGCATTCACGCCCTTCGACCTAGCGGGAGTTCAGATACGCAGTATTTT.